This TCR beta chain was recorded in a study of blood T cell repertoires in COVID-19 (dated by TCRdb to 2018 to 2020). Study-wide context: Samples from collaborators originated in the United States, Italy and Spain and spanned both the acute and convalescent phases of COVID-19. The material from the prospective study consisted of cDNA or gDNA derived from T cells, B-cell-depleted T cells, or PBMCs. Subjects who had been exposed to COVID-19, were actively infected with it, or had recovered from it provided the deeply sampled blood TCRbeta repertoires that made up the dataset. The repertoires were released in a freely available public database meant as a resource for research on the immune response to SARS-CoV-2. Samples came from the ongoing ImmuneRACE study (first 160 participants) plus 1,254 subjects from 6 global collaborators. The sample metadata nearly always contained a de-identified subject ID, COVID-19 status, age in years and sex. Where available, HLA class I and class II types were taken from metadata supplied by the sample provider and were not determined by assay-based typing.

On this clone: Its specific antigen is unknown. There are no base qualities to consult, and no much larger clone falls within one base.

Beyond this particular receptor, the publication reports: How much clinical and demographic metadata was included differed by source and by participant, and the metadata was provided uncurated.

TCRbeta CDR3 regions were amplified from genomic DNA using the immunoSEQ Assay, a bias-controlled multiplex PCR. The study's processing was this. Nucleated cell counts per sample were estimated from amplification of reference gene primers within the assay. To quantify the absolute abundance of each unique TCRbeta CDR3 rearrangement, sequence reads were collapsed and filtered. For each sample, productive Simpson clonality was calculated as the square root of Simpson's diversity index across productive rearrangements. The table comes from immuneACCESS by way of TCRdb, which keeps in-frame sequences with V and J called. Part of the clones is missing from these tables; in studies checked, under half for an unresolved V gene and the rest for unknown reasons. V and J calls and clone size come straight from that table; D and trimming were deduced from the DNA. The sample yields roughly 70,000 clones; about 88% were counted once. The top ten constitute 3% to 4.5% of the sample.

Each collaborating institution followed its own protocols to collect whole blood in K2EDTA tubes. For TCRbeta analysis, collaborators shipped samples in one of three forms: frozen whole blood, isolated PBMCs, or DNA extracted from either of those sample types. Spanning cysteine to phenylalanine, the CDR3 consists of 15 amino acids. Solely the CDR3 DNA is kept, with 45 bases framed from the first base. The CDR1 and CDR2 encoded by the germline V gene are SGHAT and FQNNGV. The V end loses 2 bases and the J end loses 2 bases, and a stretch of 12 bases separates them. What was sequenced was peripheral blood. The origin of this receptor is a man aged 65 to 85 with acute or convalescent COVID-19. The V and J segments used are TRBV11-2 and TRBJ1-1; the D region possibly corresponds to TRBD1 (6 bases align). Here the CDR3 is given as CASSLWEGENTEAFF. The DNA sequence follows: TGTGCCAGCAGCTTATGGGAGGGGGAAAACACTGAAGCTTTCTTT.